The entry below describes one TCR beta chain. This clonotype was counted at least ten times. Its antigen target is currently unknown. Base quality data are lacking; no much larger clone is found one base away. The library was obtained by RACE. TCRdb shows the sequencer as NextSeq 500. During library preparation, unique molecular identifiers were attached to individual cDNA molecules so that TCRs could be counted quantitatively and reproducibly. For every blood RNA sample, sequencing covered both the TCR alpha and TCR beta chains. Turning to the authors' computational methods: The median number of TCRs per sample was roughly 94,000, ranging from about 20,000 to 750,000. The Decombinator software suite was used to annotate V, J and CDR3 in the TCR reads. For PS versus PT1 abundance plots, all samples were subsampled to the same number of TCRs (28,000). TCRs were defined as expanded if absent before sensitization and observed at least eight times at the 2-week time point. The public reads were run again by TCRdb, first through fastp at Q25 and then through MiXCR, and only productive beta chains were kept. Identical CDR3 protein sequences are pooled into one entry, listed with their most common genes and DNA. The authors' filters were not applied to this entry. Counted in this sample were over 130,000 distinct CDR3 sequences; roughly 10% of them appeared once. 1.1% to 1.5% of the sample goes to the ten largest clones.

This record belongs to a study of human T cells and chemical hapten exposure (dated by TCRdb to 2020 to 2022). Study-level background: For sensitization, 2% DPC in acetone was applied to a 2 cm by 2 cm area of upper inner arm skin. Throughout the study period of 20 to 30 weeks, patients also received therapeutic DPC doses to the scalp every week. Patch tests used Finn chambers with 0.01% DPC on the upper back, scored after 6 days by International Contact Dermatitis Research Group standards. Most of the patients in the cohort were female, and the cohort covered alopecia areata with under or over 50% scalp involvement, alopecia totalis and alopecia universalis. The libraries were sequenced as a pool, and the TCR yield per sample differed mostly because of small variations in library volumes within the pool. This study followed changes in the peripheral blood TCR repertoire in vivo during primary and secondary sensitization of alopecia patients to the hapten diphenylcyclopropenone (DPC). Blood samples were taken from patients before sensitization (week 0) and at 2, 6 and about 24 weeks after DPC sensitization. For TCR sequencing, blood came from 25 to 35 alopecia patients at anywhere from one to four time points (pre-sensitization, 2, 6 and 24 weeks).

The time point label, as the study defines it: patch test 2, 6 weeks after DPC sensitization. Explained via the paper, the treatment or condition label denotes: therapeutic diphenylcyclopropenone sensitization with weekly scalp DPC. At each patch-test visit, blood was drawn before the patch test was applied. Patients were eligible if aged 18 to 70, diagnosed with alopecia and judged suitable for DPC therapy, and pregnant patients were excluded. Total RNA was extracted from unfractionated whole blood that had been collected in Tempus Blood RNA tubes. The CDR3 spans 16 residues, from the cysteine through the phenylalanine. Just CDR3 DNA is preserved here, 48 bases in frame from base 1. Reading the germline V gene (reference sequence) gives CDR1 LGHDT and CDR2 YNNKEL. Trimming takes 4 bases off V and 6 bases off J; junction bases not matched to a gene: 14. Points the paper makes about the study in general: DPC sensitization did not change how many TCRs were above 1 in 1000 frequency, and no evidence was found of alterations in global repertoire structure. Alopecia, a presumed autoimmune disease, was present in all patients, so the immune response of the patients might differ from that of healthy individuals. After repeated subsampling, changes were observed in the strength of the expansion versus patch-test correlation and in the threshold at which the correlation became significant. Compared with pre-sensitization or healthy control sets, expanded TCRs formed significantly more large CDR3 similarity clusters, which is consistent with antigen-driven responses. Patch test score correlated positively with the number of PT1 expanded TCRs, reaching significance at thresholds 8, 16 and 32 but not at 4.

Specimen: whole blood, collected in connection with sensitization to the hapten diphenylcyclopropenone (DPC). This receptor chain uses TRBV3-1 and TRBJ2-7; TRBD2 lines up with 8 middle nucleotides. This TCR came from a woman aged 50 to 65 with alopecia areata. Some clones in this sample may be carry-over from other donors' samples. The DNA reads TGTGCCAGCAGCCCCCTCCCCGGGACTAGGCCCACCGAGCAGTACTTC. The encoded protein is CASSPLPGTRPTEQYF.